These 25 T cell receptor beta chains were all obtained from the same sample, sequenced in a study of blood T cell repertoires in COVID-19. Sequencing was performed with immunoSEQ multiplex PCR; in TCRdb, only in-frame clones are kept and a portion is missing. The sample has more than 250,000 clones, more than 75% seen once; the top ten hold 1.5% to 2%. The sample comprised peripheral blood. These receptors were obtained from a woman aged 45-65 years with acute or convalescent COVID-19.

This clone was seen once. V usage is TRBV28 and J usage is TRBJ1-1; perhaps TRBD1 as D (5 bases). V was trimmed by 5 bases and J by 6 bases, leaving 22 bases between them. CDR1 and CDR2 (germline): MDHEN, SYDVKM. This CDR3 has 16 amino acids. CDR3 amino acids: CASSPQNQARAAEAFF. The CDR3 DNA reads TGTGCCAGCAGTCCCCAAAACCAGGCCAGGGCCGCTGAAGCTTTCTTT.

This clone was counted between two and nine times. This rearrangement joins TRBV13 to TRBJ2-1; 8 bases map to TRBD2. With V trimmed by 5 bases and J by 4 bases, 7 bases remained unmatched. The CDR3 covers 15 residues. CDR1 is PRHDT, CDR2 FYEKMQ, per germline (reference sequence). The CDR3, as DNA: TGTGCCAGCAGCCTGAGCGGGAGTGGTTACAATGAGCAGTTCTTC. It codes for CASSLSGSGYNEQFF.

The V and J genes are TRBV4-3 and TRBJ2-2; 7 bases agree with TRBD2. CDR1 and CDR2 (germline): LGHNA, YSLEER. V was clipped by 1 base and J by 6 bases; unmatched bases: 2. CDR3 length equals 14 residues. The CDR3 bases are TGCGCCAGCAGCCAAGGTACTAGCGCCGGGGAGCTGTTTTTT. Protein: CASSQGTSAGELFF.

The V call is TRBV19, the J call TRBJ2-3; D gene unclear. Germline CDR1 and CDR2: LNHDA and SQIVND (reference sequence). Trimming shortened V by 7 bases and J by 0 bases, and 8 bases separated the two germline ends. CDR3 length equals 13 residues. The CDR3 region has the DNA TGTGCCAGTACAGTCGCCAGCACAGATACGCAGTATTTT. The encoded protein is CASTVASTDTQYF.

The J gene is TRBJ1-3, the V gene TRBV28; D uncertain. This CDR3 region has 11 residues. The germline CDR1 and CDR2 sequences are MDHEN and SYDVKM. V was cut by 6 bases and J by 11 bases, with 11 bases left in between. CDR3 DNA sequence: TGTGCCAGCAGCCGATGGCCCGCCATATATTTT. Translating gives CASSRWPAIYF.

CDR3 sequence: CASSTNSQGDSYGYTF. The CDR3 nucleotides read TGTGCCAGCAGCACAAACTCACAGGGCGATAGCTATGGCTACACCTTC. The chain has TRBV7-3 and TRBJ1-2; a possible D gene is TRBD1 (6 bases). Trimming cost V 5 bases and J 4 bases, with 20 bases left between them. The CDR3 runs to 16 residues. CDR1 is SGHTA and CDR2 is FQGTGA in the germline V gene.

The chain employs TRBV24-1 and TRBJ2-7; D gene ambiguous. The germline gives CDR1 KGHDR, CDR2 SFDVKD. V was trimmed by 1 base and J by 0 bases, leaving 12 bases between them. This CDR3 is 16 amino acids long. CDR3 nucleotides: TGTGCCACCAGTGATTTTCGGGTCGGCGGCTCCTACGAGCAGTACTTC. It yields the protein CATSDFRVGGSYEQYF.

This chain joins TRBV10-3 and TRBJ2-2; 8 bases line up with TRBD2. The trim removed 6 bases at V and 4 bases at J, leaving 1 base unmatched. Germline CDR1 and CDR2: ENHRY and SYGVKD. This CDR3 has 13 residues. The CDR3 spells CAISAGGTGELFF. The CDR3 DNA reads TGTGCCATCAGCGCGGGGGGCACCGGGGAGCTGTTTTTT.

This chain joins TRBV30 and TRBJ1-2; maybe TRBD1 (5 bases). CDR3 length: 13 amino acids. Trimming shortened V by 6 bases and J by 3 bases, and 14 bases separated the two germline ends. Germline CDR1 reads GTSNPN; CDR2 reads SVGIG (reference sequence). CDR3 DNA sequence: TGTGCCTGCACGTTGGGGCCTGACTATGGCTACACCTTC. Protein sequence: CACTLGPDYGYTF.

This clone showed up just a few times. This chain connects TRBV4-1 to TRBJ2-7; maybe TRBD2 (6 bases). Germline-derived CDR1 and CDR2 are MGHRA and YSYEKL. V lost 1 base and J lost 0, with 10 bases in between. The CDR3 extends over 15 amino acids. The CDR3 loop reads CASSQGAGSSYEQYF. The DNA for the CDR3 is TGCGCCAGCAGCCAAGGGGCGGGAAGCTCCTACGAGCAGTACTTC.

This clone has a single count. The chain combines TRBV5-1 with TRBJ1-1; D gene unclear. Trimming stripped 4 bases from V and 11 bases from J, with 18 bases between. Germline CDR1 and CDR2: SGHRS and YFSETQ. The CDR3 runs to 13 residues. CDR3 protein: CASSPGILAGAFF. CDR3 nucleotides: TGCGCCAGCAGCCCGGGGATCCTGGCGGGCGCTTTCTTT.

The chain links TRBV7-3 to TRBJ2-1, with a weak D call TRBD2 (6 bases). V was shortened by 2 bases and J by 3 bases, with 8 bases between the two germline ends. Germline CDR1 and CDR2: SGHTA and FQGTGA. This CDR3 region has 14 residues. The CDR3 is CASSLGRDYNEQFF. The CDR3 DNA reads TGTGCCAGCAGCTTAGGGCGGGACTACAATGAGCAGTTCTTC.

This clone was seen just once. The CDR3 loop reads CASSTTSGQETQYF. The CDR3 bases are TGTGCCAGCAGCACGACTAGCGGACAAGAGACCCAGTACTTC. V and J are TRBV5-5 and TRBJ2-5; 9 bases align to TRBD2. Germline V gene sequence: CDR1 SGHKS, CDR2 YYEKEE (reference sequence). With 4 bases clipped from V and 2 bases from J, the junction kept 3 bases outside the gene matches. This CDR3 contains 14 residues.

V is TRBV24-1 and J is TRBJ2-3, with a tentative D call TRBD1 (5 bases). Trimming stripped 4 bases from V and 1 base from J, with 14 bases between. Germline CDR1 is KGHDR and CDR2 is SFDVKD. The CDR3 consists of 16 residues. This CDR3 is CATSDPGRAGTDTQYF. For the CDR3, the DNA is TGTGCCACCAGTGACCCGGGCAGGGCAGGCACAGATACGCAGTATTTT.

The chain recombines TRBV24-1 with TRBJ1-2; the match to TRBD1 covers 9 bases. V lost 3 bases, J lost 4 bases, and 8 bases stayed unmatched. Germline CDR1 is KGHDR and CDR2 is SFDVKD. There are 16 residues in the CDR3. The DNA of the CDR3 is TGTGCCACCAGTGATCGGACAGGGGTAGGAGGCTATGGCTACACCTTC. Translating gives CATSDRTGVGGYGYTF.

The genes are TRBV5-1 and TRBJ1-1; D is possibly TRBD1 (5 bases). Germline assignment: CDR1 SGHRS and CDR2 YFSETQ. V was shortened by 0 bases and J by 4 bases, with 10 bases between the two germline ends. The CDR3 has 14 amino acids. The CDR3 region is CASSLVNGGTEAFF. The CDR3 nucleotides are TGCGCCAGCAGCTTGGTGAACGGGGGCACTGAAGCTTTCTTT. The full variable domain, completed using reference TRBV5-1 and TRBJ1-1, is KAGVTQTPRYLIKTRGQQVTLSCSPISGHRSVSWYQQTPGQGLQFLFEYFSETQRNKGNFPGRFSGRQFSNSRSEMNVSTLELGDSALYLCASSLVNGGTEAFFGQGTRLTVV.

This chain connects TRBV2 to TRBJ2-7; D ambiguous. The germline V gene has CDR1 SNHLY and CDR2 FYNNEI. V lost 8 bases, J lost 1 base, and 12 bases lay in between. The CDR3 contains 13 residues. The CDR3 region is CASGRGVSYEQYF. The CDR3, as DNA: TGTGCCAGCGGGCGTGGCGTTTCCTACGAGCAGTACTTC.

This chain links TRBV15 with TRBJ2-3, with 10 bases lining up with TRBD2. The CDR3 consists of 16 residues. Germline V lookup: CDR1 LNHNV, CDR2 YYDKDF (reference sequence). V dropped 4 bases and J dropped 2; count of bases not matched to a gene: 6. For the CDR3, the DNA is TGTGCCACCAGCACCCTAGCGGGAGTTGACACAGATACGCAGTATTTT. As protein: CATSTLAGVDTDTQYF.

The V and J genes are TRBV5-4 and TRBJ2-2; TRBD2 is a possible D gene (6 bases). Germline assignment: CDR1 SGHNT and CDR2 YYREEE (reference sequence). The CDR3 spans 15 residues. V was trimmed by 4 bases and J by 5 bases, leaving 15 bases between them. DNA for the CDR3: TGTGCCAGCAGCCCAGTCCACGGAGGGACCGGGGAGCTGTTTTTT. Its protein product is CASSPVHGGTGELFF.

The chain employs TRBV25-1 and TRBJ2-6, with a possible D match to TRBD1 (6 bases). Germline CDR1 MGHDK, CDR2 SYGVNS. Trimming removed 3 bases from V and 3 bases from J, with 6 bases in between. This CDR3 spans 14 amino acids. Here the CDR3 DNA reads TGTGCCAGCAGTGACAGGGGTGGGGCCAACGTCCTGACTTTC. This translates into CASSDRGGANVLTF.

The V call is TRBV5-1, the J call TRBJ1-1; D uncertain. The CDR3 loop spans 13 amino acids. With 0 bases removed from V and 7 bases from J, the gap between germline ends came to 10 bases. Germline lookup yields CDR1 SGHRS and CDR2 YFSETQ. The CDR3 DNA sequence: TGCGCCAGCAGCTTGGGCGGAGCCCTTGAAGCTTTCTTT. Translating it yields CASSLGGALEAFF.

CDR3 residues: CASSSGAATYSNQPQHF. DNA of the CDR3: TGTGCCAGCTCCAGTGGGGCAGCAACTTATAGCAATCAGCCCCAGCATTTT. The chain is built from TRBV28 and TRBJ1-5; TRBD1 might be the D (5 bases). The CDR3 spans 17 residues. Germline CDR1 MDHEN, CDR2 SYDVKM. Trimming shortened V by 8 bases and J by 0 bases, and 20 bases separated the two germline ends.

The rearrangement uses TRBV4-1 and TRBJ2-5, with a weak D call TRBD2 (6 bases). Germline CDR1 and CDR2: MGHRA and YSYEKL. This CDR3 region has 14 residues. With 1 base removed from V and 6 bases from J, the gap between germline ends came to 12 bases. CDR3 residues: CASSQAGAPQTQYF. The DNA for the CDR3 is TGCGCCAGCAGCCAAGCGGGAGCCCCACAGACCCAGTACTTC.

This clone was counted once. The chain couples TRBV29-1 to TRBJ1-2, with D maybe TRBD1 (6 bases). Trimming removed 7 bases from V and 0 bases from J, with 18 bases in between. There are 15 residues in the CDR3. In germline, CDR1 is SQVTM, CDR2 ANQGSEA. The CDR3 DNA is TGCAGCGAGCAGGGGTGGGACACTACTAACTATGGCTACACCTTC. This codes for CSEQGWDTTNYGYTF.

The J gene is TRBJ1-3, the V gene TRBV5-6; D is possibly TRBD1 (5 bases). The germline V gene encodes CDR1 SGHDT and CDR2 YYEEEE. The CDR3 contains 15 residues. The V end lost 4 bases, the J end lost 2 bases, and 13 bases lay between the germline ends. CDR3 region: CASSPAAGTGNTIYF. In nucleotides, the CDR3 is TGTGCCAGCAGCCCCGCGGCAGGGACTGGAAACACCATATATTTT.